Listed below are T cell receptor beta chains from one sample, sequenced in a study of cytomegalovirus exposure and HLA in healthy donors. Repertoires were generated with immunoSEQ multiplex PCR, while TCRdb's copy carries only in-frame clones and drops some. Across approximately 68,000 clones, the top ten clones capture 7.5% of the sample. The sequenced sample consisted of PBMCs. All receptors derive from a female donor in good health and CMV-seropositive. CDR3s include the opening cysteine and the closing phenylalanine or tryptophan. The D gene is left open where the match is weak.

v_call,d_call,j_call,cdr3_nt,cdr3_aa
TRBV5-6,-,TRBJ1-2,TGTGCCAGCAGCTTGGGTCCAGGGGTGGATGGCTACACCTTC,CASSLGPGVDGYTF
TRBV25-1,-,TRBJ1-2,TGTGCCAGCAGGGGAGGAGTCATCGCCGACCTATGGAGCTACACCTTC,CASRGGVIADLWSYTF
TRBV4-3,-,TRBJ2-1,TGCGCCAGCAGCCAAGATAGTGAGCAGTTCTTC,CASSQDSEQFF
TRBV5-1,TRBD1,TRBJ2-1,TGCGCCAGCAGCTGGGGGGGGACAGGGGGAAACAATGAGCAGTTCTTC,CASSWGGTGGNNEQFF
TRBV28,TRBD1,TRBJ1-1,TGTGCCAGCAGTTTAGGGGACAGGGGGCCACTCGAAGCTTTCTTT,CASSLGDRGPLEAFF
TRBV9,-,TRBJ2-3,TGTGCCAGCAGCGCCGGATGGGGCGGGGGCACAGATACGCAGTATTTT,CASSAGWGGGTDTQYF
TRBV5-1,TRBD1,TRBJ2-2,TGCGCCAGCAGCGACTCGACAGGGTCGGCCGGGGAGCTGTTTTTT,CASSDSTGSAGELFF
TRBV7-8,-,TRBJ2-4,TGTGCCAGCAGCTTATTAGAGGCCAAAAACATTCAGTACTTC,CASSLLEAKNIQYF
TRBV7-2,-,TRBJ1-5,TGTGCCAGCAGCCCCGGACAAGCCAATCAGCCCCAGCATTTT,CASSPGQANQPQHF
TRBV29-1,-,TRBJ2-5,TGCAGCGTTGAAAGGGAAGGGACATTTCGAGAGACCCAGTACTTC,CSVEREGTFRETQYF
TRBV5-1,TRBD2,TRBJ2-1,TGCGCCAGCAGCCCTCCGACTAGCTCCAATGAGCAGTTCTTC,CASSPPTSSNEQFF
TRBV19,-,TRBJ2-7,TGTGCCAGTACCCTGACAGAACGCTCCTACGAGCAGTACTTC,CASTLTERSYEQYF
TRBV30,-,TRBJ1-2,TGTGCCTCTACGCCGGGGGTCGGGGCCTATGGCTACACCTTC,CASTPGVGAYGYTF
TRBV7-2,TRBD2,TRBJ2-1,TGTGCCAGCAGCTTAGGACTAGCGTCTCATGAGCAGTTCTTC,CASSLGLASHEQFF
TRBV18,TRBD1,TRBJ1-5,TGTGCCAGCTCACCTTCGGGACAGAGCAATCAGCCCCAGCATTTT,CASSPSGQSNQPQHF
TRBV19,TRBD1,TRBJ1-5,TGTGCCAGTAGGGAAACCGGACAGGGGGTAGATCAGCCCCAGCATTTT,CASRETGQGVDQPQHF
TRBV6-5,-,TRBJ1-1,TGTGCCAGCAACCTGAATGGAGGAACTGAAGCTTTCTTT,CASNLNGGTEAFF
TRBV27,TRBD2,TRBJ2-2,TGTGCCAGCAGTCAAGCGGGAGTAGGCGGGGAGCTGTTTTTT,CASSQAGVGGELFF
TRBV28,-,TRBJ2-2,TGTGCCAGCAGTTTGGTGACTGAGAACACCGGGGAGCTGTTTTTT,CASSLVTENTGELFF
TRBV4-2,TRBD1,TRBJ1-1,TGTGCCAGCAGCGCTGCAGGGGGCATGAATACTGAAGCTTTCTTT,CASSAAGGMNTEAFF
TRBV4-3,TRBD1,TRBJ1-2,TGCGCCAGCAGCCAAGAGGACAGGGCCCACTATGGCTACACCTTC,CASSQEDRAHYGYTF
TRBV6-5,TRBD2,TRBJ2-3,TGTGCCAGCAGCCCCGAGCTAGCGGGGTTAGATACGCAGTATTTT,CASSPELAGLDTQYF
TRBV29-1,-,TRBJ2-1,TGCAGCGTTGAAGGGGGGGATTCGAGCAATGAGCAGTTCTTC,CSVEGGDSSNEQFF
TRBV19,TRBD1,TRBJ2-5,TGTGCCAGTAGTTCCCGACAGGGACAAGAGACCCAGTACTTC,CASSSRQGQETQYF
TRBV5-1,TRBD1,TRBJ2-2,TGCGCCAGCAGCGGCGGGACAGGGGGCGCAGTCACCGGGGAGCTGTTTTTT,CASSGGTGGAVTGELFF
TRBV11-2,-,TRBJ1-2,TGTGCCAGCAGCCCGGGGGGGAGCTATGGCTACACCTTC,CASSPGGSYGYTF
TRBV9,-,TRBJ2-3,TGTGCCAGCAGCCCGGGGTTGGCAGATACGCAGTATTTT,CASSPGLADTQYF
TRBV5-1,TRBD2,TRBJ2-1,TGCGCCAGCAGCCCGAAACTACTAGCGGGGGCCTTGATCAATGAGCAGTTCTTC,CASSPKLLAGALINEQFF
TRBV27,TRBD1,TRBJ1-2,TGTGCCAGCAGTCGACAGGGGTTAAACTATGGCTACACCTTC,CASSRQGLNYGYTF